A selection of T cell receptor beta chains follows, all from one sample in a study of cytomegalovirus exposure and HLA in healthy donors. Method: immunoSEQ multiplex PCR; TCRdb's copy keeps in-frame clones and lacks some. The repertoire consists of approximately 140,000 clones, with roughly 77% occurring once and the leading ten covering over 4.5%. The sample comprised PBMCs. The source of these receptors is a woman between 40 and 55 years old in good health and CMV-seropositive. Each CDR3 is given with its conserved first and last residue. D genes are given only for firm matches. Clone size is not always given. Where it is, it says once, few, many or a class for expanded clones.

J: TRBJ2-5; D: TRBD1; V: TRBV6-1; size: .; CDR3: CASSINRGVEAQYF; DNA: TGTGCCAGCAGTATTAACAGGGGGGTTGAGGCCCAGTACTTC
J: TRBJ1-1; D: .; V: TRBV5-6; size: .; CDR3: CASSLDGLTEALF; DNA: TGTGCCAGCAGCCTGGATGGGCTTACTGAAGCTCTCTTT
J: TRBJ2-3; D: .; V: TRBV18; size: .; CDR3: CASSHGLGGATDTQYF; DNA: TGTGCCAGCTCACATGGGTTAGGAGGGGCTACAGATACGCAGTATTTT
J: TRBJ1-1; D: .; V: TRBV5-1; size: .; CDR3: CASSLTGQGNTEAFF; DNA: TGCGCCAGCAGCTTGACGGGCCAGGGGAACACTGAAGCTTTCTTT
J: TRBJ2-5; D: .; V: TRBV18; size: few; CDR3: CASSPEGETQYF; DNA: TGTGCCAGCTCACCAGAGGGAGAGACCCAGTACTTC
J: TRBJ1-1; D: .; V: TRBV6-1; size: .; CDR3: CASSERRGLNTEAFF; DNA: TGTGCCAGCAGTGAAAGAAGAGGGCTGAACACTGAAGCTTTCTTT
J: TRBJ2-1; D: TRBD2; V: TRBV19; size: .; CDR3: CASSTGAEGTSEFF; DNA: TGTGCCAGTAGTACTGGCGCGGAGGGGACTAGTGAGTTCTTC
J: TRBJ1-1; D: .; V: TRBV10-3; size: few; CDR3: CATRPGTSNTEAFF; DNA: TGTGCCACCCGCCCCGGGACATCGAACACTGAAGCTTTCTTT
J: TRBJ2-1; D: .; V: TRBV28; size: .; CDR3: CACQGIVNEQFF; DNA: TGTGCTTGTCAGGGTATAGTCAATGAGCAGTTCTTC
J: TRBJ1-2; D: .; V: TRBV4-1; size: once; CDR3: CASSQGGTGRHYGYTF; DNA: TGCGCCAGCAGCCAAGGGGGGACGGGGAGGCACTATGGCTACACCTTC
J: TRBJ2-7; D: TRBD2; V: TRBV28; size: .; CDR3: CASSTWTSGRINEQYF; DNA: TGTGCCAGCAGTACGTGGACTAGCGGGAGAATAAACGAGCAGTACTTC
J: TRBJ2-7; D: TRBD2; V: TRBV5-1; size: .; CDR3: CASSPGTSGYEQYF; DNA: TGCGCCAGCAGCCCCGGGACTAGCGGATACGAGCAGTACTTC
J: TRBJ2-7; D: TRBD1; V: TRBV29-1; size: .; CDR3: CSADNGQDDEQYF; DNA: TGCAGCGCCGATAATGGACAGGACGACGAGCAGTACTTC
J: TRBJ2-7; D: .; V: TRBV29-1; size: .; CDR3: CSVGSSARSYEQYF; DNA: TGCAGCGTTGGGTCTAGCGCTAGAAGCTACGAGCAGTACTTC
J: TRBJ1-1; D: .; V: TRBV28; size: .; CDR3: CASSLGGLNTEAFF; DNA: TGTGCCAGCAGTTTGGGGGGTTTAAACACTGAAGCTTTCTTT
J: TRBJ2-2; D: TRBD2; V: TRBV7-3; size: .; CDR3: CASSSGLAGLSTGELFF; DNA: TGTGCCAGCAGCTCGGGACTAGCGGGCCTTTCCACCGGGGAGCTGTTTTTT
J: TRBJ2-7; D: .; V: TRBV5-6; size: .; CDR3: CASSLVGFGYYEQYF; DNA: TGTGCCAGCAGCTTGGTAGGATTCGGGTACTACGAGCAGTACTTC
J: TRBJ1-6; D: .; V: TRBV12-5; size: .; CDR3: CASGLFLNSPLHF; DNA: TGTGCTAGTGGTTTGTTCCTTAATTCACCCCTCCACTTT
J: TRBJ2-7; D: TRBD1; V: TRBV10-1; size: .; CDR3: CASSGESRQGGREQYF; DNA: TGCGCCAGCAGTGGAGAATCTCGACAGGGCGGGCGCGAGCAGTACTTC
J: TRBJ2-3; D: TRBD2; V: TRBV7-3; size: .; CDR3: CASSLRTSGGGTDTQYF; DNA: TGTGCCAGCAGCTTAAGGACTAGCGGGGGTGGAACAGATACGCAGTATTTT
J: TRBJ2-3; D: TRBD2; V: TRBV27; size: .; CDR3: CASGALAGVVRDTQYF; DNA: TGTGCCAGCGGGGCACTAGCGGGGGTTGTCCGAGATACGCAGTATTTT
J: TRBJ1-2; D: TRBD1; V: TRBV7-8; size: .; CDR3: CASSSAGGGGYTF; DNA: TGTGCCAGCAGCTCTGCAGGGGGCGGAGGCTACACCTTC
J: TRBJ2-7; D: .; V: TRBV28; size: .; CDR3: CASSGRDSLSYEQYF; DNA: TGTGCCAGCAGTGGCAGGGATTCTCTCTCCTACGAGCAGTACTTC
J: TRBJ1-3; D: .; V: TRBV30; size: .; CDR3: CAWSVGGFSGNTIYF; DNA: TGTGCCTGGAGTGTAGGCGGGTTCTCTGGAAACACCATATATTTT
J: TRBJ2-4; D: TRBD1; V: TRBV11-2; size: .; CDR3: CASSRRKKTGVGDIQYF; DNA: TGTGCCAGCAGCCGCCGGAAGAAGACAGGGGTTGGGGACATTCAGTACTTC
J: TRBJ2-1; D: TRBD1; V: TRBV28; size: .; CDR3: CASSLNGQESSYNEQFF; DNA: TGTGCCAGCAGTTTAAACGGACAGGAAAGCTCCTACAATGAGCAGTTCTTC
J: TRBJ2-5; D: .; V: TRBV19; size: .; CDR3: CASSTPGQQETQYF; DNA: TGTGCCAGTAGTACACCCGGACAGCAAGAGACCCAGTACTTC
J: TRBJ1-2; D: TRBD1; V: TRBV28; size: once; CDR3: CASSTGTDGYTF; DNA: TGTGCCAGCAGTACGGGGACAGATGGCTACACCTTC
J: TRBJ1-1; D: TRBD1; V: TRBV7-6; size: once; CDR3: CASSFTGQADTEAFF; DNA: TGTGCCAGCAGCTTTACGGGACAGGCCGACACTGAAGCTTTCTTT
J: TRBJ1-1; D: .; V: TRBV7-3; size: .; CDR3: CASSPHSGNTEAFF; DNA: TGTGCCAGCAGCCCCCATAGCGGGAACACTGAAGCTTTCTTT
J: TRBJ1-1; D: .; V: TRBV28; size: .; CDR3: CTSSLWAGVNTEAFF; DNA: TGTACCAGCAGTTTATGGGCAGGGGTGAACACTGAAGCTTTCTTT
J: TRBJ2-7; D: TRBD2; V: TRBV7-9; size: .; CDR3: CASMRTSGYEQYF; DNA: TGTGCCAGCATGAGGACTAGCGGGTACGAGCAGTACTTC
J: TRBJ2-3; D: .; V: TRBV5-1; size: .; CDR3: CASSFRVGGGSGDTQYF; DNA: TGCGCCAGCAGCTTCCGCGTAGGAGGGGGCTCCGGAGATACGCAGTATTTT
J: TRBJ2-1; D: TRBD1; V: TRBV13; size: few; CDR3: CASSSRTGGYNEQFF; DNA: TGTGCCAGCAGCTCAAGGACAGGGGGCTACAATGAGCAGTTCTTC
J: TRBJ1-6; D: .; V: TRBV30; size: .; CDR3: CAWSVNRVNNSPLHF; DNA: TGTGCCTGGAGTGTGAACAGGGTGAATAATTCACCCCTCCACTTT
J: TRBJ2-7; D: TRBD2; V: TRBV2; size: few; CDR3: CASSEQLAGYEQYF; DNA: TGTGCCAGCAGTGAACAGCTAGCGGGGTACGAGCAGTACTTC
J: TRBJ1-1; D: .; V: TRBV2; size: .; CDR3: CASSGAGITEAFF; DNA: TGTGCCAGCAGTGGTGCGGGGATCACTGAAGCTTTCTTT
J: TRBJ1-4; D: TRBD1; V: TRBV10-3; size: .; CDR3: CAISEGTGVLIEKLFF; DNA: TGTGCCATCAGTGAAGGGACAGGGGTTCTTATCGAAAAACTGTTTTTT
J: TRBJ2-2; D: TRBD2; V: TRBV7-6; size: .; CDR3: CASSQTSGSTGELFF; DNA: TGTGCCAGCAGCCAGACTAGCGGGAGCACCGGGGAGCTGTTTTTT
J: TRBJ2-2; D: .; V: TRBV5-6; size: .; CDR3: CASSLVPGHTGELFF; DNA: TGTGCCAGCAGCTTGGTGCCAGGGCACACCGGGGAGCTGTTTTTT
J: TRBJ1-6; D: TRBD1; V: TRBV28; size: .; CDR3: CASSLRRRGRFSSPLHF; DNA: TGTGCCAGCAGTTTGAGGAGGAGGGGGCGCTTCAGTTCACCCCTCCACTTT
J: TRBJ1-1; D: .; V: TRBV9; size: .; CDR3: CASSVEWGIGEAFF; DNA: TGTGCCAGCAGCGTAGAATGGGGCATAGGTGAAGCTTTCTTT
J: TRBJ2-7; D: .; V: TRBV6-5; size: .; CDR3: CASRGAGGTYEQYF; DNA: TGTGCCAGCAGGGGGGCAGGGGGGACCTACGAGCAGTACTTC
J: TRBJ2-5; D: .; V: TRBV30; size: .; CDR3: CAWSVHGAGETQYF; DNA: TGTGCCTGGAGTGTACATGGGGCCGGGGAGACCCAGTACTTC
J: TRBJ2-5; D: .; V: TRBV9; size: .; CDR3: CASSPGLYKGETQYF; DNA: TGTGCCAGCAGCCCAGGACTATACAAGGGAGAGACCCAGTACTTC
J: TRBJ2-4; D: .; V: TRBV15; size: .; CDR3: CATSRRGDGIQYF; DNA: TGTGCCACCAGCAGACGAGGTGATGGCATTCAGTACTTC
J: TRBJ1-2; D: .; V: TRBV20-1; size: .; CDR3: CSLQGPYGYTF; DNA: TGCAGTCTTCAGGGGCCATATGGCTACACCTTC
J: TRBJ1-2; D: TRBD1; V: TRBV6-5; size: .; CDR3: CASSYGTAQFDGYTF; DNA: TGTGCCAGCAGTTACGGGACAGCGCAGTTCGATGGCTACACCTTC
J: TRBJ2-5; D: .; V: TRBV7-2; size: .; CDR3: CASSWGLETQYF; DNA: TGTGCCAGCAGCTGGGGACTGGAGACCCAGTACTTC
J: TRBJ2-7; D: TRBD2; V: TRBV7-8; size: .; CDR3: CASSPGTSSNYEQYF; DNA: TGTGCCAGCAGCCCCGGGACTAGCTCAAACTACGAGCAGTACTTC
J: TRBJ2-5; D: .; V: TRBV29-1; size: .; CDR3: CSAWASGETQYF; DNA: TGCAGCGCCTGGGCCAGCGGGGAGACCCAGTACTTC
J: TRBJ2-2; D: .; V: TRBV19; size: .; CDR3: CASLPQGPREELFF; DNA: TGTGCCAGTCTCCCCCAGGGGCCCCGGGAAGAGCTGTTTTTT
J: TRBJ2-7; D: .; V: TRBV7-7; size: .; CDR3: CASSLGVSYEQYF; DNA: TGTGCTAGCAGCTTGGGAGTCTCCTACGAGCAGTACTTC
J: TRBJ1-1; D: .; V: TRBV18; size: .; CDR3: CASSAGGGLDTEAFF; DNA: TGTGCCAGCTCAGCCGGGGGGGGGCTAGACACTGAAGCTTTCTTT